A selection of T cell receptor beta chains follows, all from one sample in a study of shared clonotypes between healthy human individuals. The repertoire was sequenced with immunoSEQ multiplex PCR; TCRdb's copy has only in-frame clones and lacks some. The profile shows about 1.1 million clones, about 72% of them singletons. Sequences were obtained from memory CD4+ T cells from PBMCs. The receptors stem from a man younger than 35 in good health. Some clones in this sample may be carry-over from other donors' samples. CDR3s leave out the opening cysteine and the closing phenylalanine or tryptophan. The order of the fields is J gene, CDR3 length, V gene, clone size, CDR3 protein. Clone size is stated in some rows and not others, as once, few, many or a class when expanded.

>TRBJ2-1|14|TRBV7-9|-
ASSPGRGAGGVEQF
>TRBJ2-4|13|TRBV6-5|-
ASSATGTGKNIQY
>TRBJ2-2|12|TRBV6-6|-
ASSPHTNTGELF
>TRBJ1-1|12|TRBV2|-
ASTKDGQRPEAF
>TRBJ2-2|10|TRBV5-1|-
ASRRDSGELF
>TRBJ2-7|13|TRBV2|many
ASNKDRGPSYEQY
>TRBJ2-5|12|TRBV6-5|-
ASSPQGTKETQY
>TRBJ1-2|13|TRBV7-2|many
ASSSSQGGRVGYT
>TRBJ2-3|12|TRBV29-1|-
SVRLQAVPDTQY
>TRBJ2-6|14|TRBV5-1|few
ASRSPGVAGANVLT
>TRBJ1-5|15|TRBV27|-
ASSLFSMAGLNQPQH
>TRBJ2-5|11|TRBV29-1|-
SVLTGLQETQY
>TRBJ2-1|12|TRBV7-7|-
ASSLGESYNEQF
>TRBJ1-1|13|TRBV7-8|-
ASSLQGAYPTEAF
>TRBJ1-2|9|TRBV30|-
AWNTVYGYT
>TRBJ2-7|13|TRBV6-6|-
ASSLAGPGPYEQY
>TRBJ2-7|10|TRBV2|many
ASSRDRGEQY
>TRBJ2-7|10|TRBV25-1|-
ATRGEWYEQY
>TRBJ1-1|11|TRBV28|once
ASSSPMNTEAF
>TRBJ1-2|11|TRBV7-3|-
ASSPQGEEGYT
>TRBJ2-3|14|TRBV9|-
ASSEAPRAGGDTQY
>TRBJ2-3|10|TRBV7-2|-
ASSPDSVGQY
>TRBJ2-1|10|TRBV2|-
ASRAQGPTRF
>TRBJ2-2|12|TRBV18|few
ASSPPQGTGELF
>TRBJ2-1|12|TRBV18|-
ASSPRQEYNEQF
>TRBJ2-1|14|TRBV7-9|few
ASSLRDQTGGNEQF
>TRBJ2-5|13|TRBV4-2|-
ASSQVDRDQETQY
>TRBJ2-7|13|TRBV9|-
ASSVEGGSSYEQY
>TRBJ2-7|14|TRBV7-9|-
ASSELAGIQLREQY
>TRBJ2-1|13|TRBV5-5|-
ASSPDLGESNEQF
>TRBJ2-1|15|TRBV19|-
ASSIGAAFSSYNEQF
>TRBJ2-3|13|TRBV6-1|many
ASSPLAASTDTQY
>TRBJ2-7|11|TRBV27|-
ASSLGEGTEQY
>TRBJ2-3|9|TRBV14|many
ASSKGDTQY
>TRBJ2-1|17|TRBV7-2|-
ASSRDEGRRTTLQREQF
>TRBJ2-7|13|TRBV14|-
ASSLGQRLFYEQY
>TRBJ2-6|13|TRBV30|-
AWSSPSPGANVLT
>TRBJ2-7|11|TRBV10-2|few
ASTPGKNYEQY
>TRBJ2-3|13|TRBV28|-
ASTRTSGYTDTQY
>TRBJ1-2|13|TRBV19|-
ASSIALTGGEGYT
>TRBJ2-7|15|TRBV5-1|-
ASSLEVLAGTSYEQY
>TRBJ2-7|14|TRBV21-1|-
ASSKTSGRSTYEQY
>TRBJ1-5|14|TRBV7-8|-
ASSLRDRESNQPQH
>TRBJ2-5|13|TRBV15|-
ATSRGTGGGETQY
>TRBJ2-7|14|TRBV25-1|-
ASSGGTSGSSYEQY
>TRBJ1-2|15|TRBV28|many
ASSLGQAMGFNYGYT
>TRBJ2-4|15|TRBV7-9|-
ASSRARGALAKNIQY
>TRBJ2-3|13|TRBV5-1|-
ASSLGAANTDTQY
>TRBJ1-5|13|TRBV2|-
ASKGSQGLGQPQH
>TRBJ2-1|12|TRBV15|-
ATSTVNSYNEQF
>TRBJ2-5|12|TRBV5-1|-
ASSLGYSQETQY
>TRBJ1-1|11|TRBV9|-
ASSVNDYTEAF
>TRBJ2-1|14|TRBV5-4|many
ASSLGGTSGRYEQF
>TRBJ1-5|11|TRBV7-2|-
ASSFGGNQPQH
>TRBJ2-3|12|TRBV10-1|-
ASSDGQPTDTQY
>TRBJ1-5|13|TRBV6-1|-
ASSEARGGNQPQH
>TRBJ2-2|13|TRBV11-2|-
ASSPRRGNTGELF